One sample yielded the 11 T cell receptor beta chains listed below, sequenced in a study of vaccination effects on CD4 cells after COVID-19. These receptors are not linked to any known antigen. ViraFEST expansion of antigen-specific CD4+ T cells with viral peptide pools preceded sequencing. After less than twelve days in culture, the CD4+ T cells were isolated. Between March and December 2020, the person had a SARS-CoV-2 infection that PCR confirmed. Clones were sequenced by immunoSEQ multiplex PCR, and TCRdb holds only the in-frame ones, with some missing. This table has 55,000 to 90,000 clones, roughly 73% appearing once. The sequenced sample was CD4+ T cells from PBMCs cultured with HIV peptides, obtained before COVID-19 vaccination. Subset here: HIV-1 Nef peptide pool negative control/reference culture. These receptors all stem from a human donor who had a prior SARS-CoV-2 infection.

The chain couples TRBV7-6 to TRBJ1-5; tentative D call: TRBD1 (6 bases). V lost 2 bases, J lost 4 bases, and 12 bases lay in between. This CDR3 spans 15 amino acids. Germline CDR1 reads SGHVS; CDR2 reads FNYEAQ. CDR3: CASSLTGTPNQPQHF. CDR3 nucleotides: TGTGCCAGCAGCTTAACCGGGACACCTAATCAGCCCCAGCATTTT.

This sequence joins TRBV28 and TRBJ1-4; D is unclear. Per germline, CDR1 MDHEN and CDR2 SYDVKM. The CDR3 runs to 12 residues. The V gene lost 5 bases and the J gene lost 8 bases, with 9 bases spanning the gap. The CDR3 coding sequence is TGTGCCAGCAGTCGGACGGAAGAAAAACTGTTTTTT. Translating gives CASSRTEEKLFF.

This clone has a handful of counts. The chain links TRBV15 to TRBJ2-1; 8 positions match TRBD1. In germline, CDR1 is LNHNV, CDR2 YYDKDF (reference sequence). Trimming took 0 bases from V and 12 from J; bases not matched to a gene: 13. The CDR3 loop spans 16 amino acids. The CDR3 coding sequence is TGTGCCACCAGCAGAGATTCTTTTGGGGCAGGGGGCGTGCAGTTCTTC. Its translation: CATSRDSFGAGGVQFF.

V usage is TRBV5-4 and J usage is TRBJ2-1; no reliable D call. Germline CDR1 is SGHNT and CDR2 is YYREEE (reference sequence). Trimming removed 2 bases from V and 4 bases from J, with 7 bases in between. CDR3 length: 13 amino acids. CDR3 residues: CASSFKGYNEQFF. Here the CDR3 DNA reads TGTGCCAGCAGCTTTAAGGGATACAATGAGCAGTTCTTC. The full variable domain, its missing parts supplied by reference TRBV5-4 and TRBJ2-1, is ETGVTQSPTHLIKTRGQQVTLRCSSQSGHNTVSWYQQALGQGPQFIFQYYREEENGRGNFPPRFSGLQFPNYSSELNVNALELDDSALYLCASSFKGYNEQFFGPGTRLTVL.

This clone came up a few times. The gene calls are TRBV2 and TRBJ2-7, with 14 bases that match TRBD2. The CDR3 sequence is 16 residues long. Germline lookup yields CDR1 SNHLY and CDR2 FYNNEI. Trimming at V came to 2 bases and at J to 6 bases, leaving 6 bases not matched to a gene. The CDR3 nucleotides read TGTGCCAGCAGTGAACAGGGACTAGCGGGAGTACTCGAGCAGTACTTC. Residues: CASSEQGLAGVLEQYF.

The chain couples TRBV7-3 to TRBJ2-3; 10 positions match TRBD2. V dropped 6 bases and J dropped 5; count of bases not matched to a gene: 5. CDR1 is SGHTA and CDR2 is FQGTGA in the germline V gene. There are 14 residues in the CDR3. The CDR3, as DNA: TGTGCCAGCAGTCAACTAGCGGGGAAAGATACGCAGTATTTT. This codes for CASSQLAGKDTQYF.

DNA of the CDR3: TGTGCCAGCAGCTCTACAGGGGGCGCGGCGAATGAAGCTTTCTTT. Translated, it gives CASSSTGGAANEAFF. This chain connects TRBV7-3 to TRBJ1-1, with 9 positions matching TRBD1. The junction had 10 bases not matched to a gene; V was cut back by 4 bases and J by 7 bases. Germline V gene lookup returns CDR1 SGHTA and CDR2 FQGTGA. The CDR3 has 15 residues.

This chain connects TRBV12-2 to TRBJ2-1. TRBV12-2 is a recognized pseudogene. The CDR3 length is 16 residues. The CDR3: CASRLGWDPSYNEQFF. As DNA, the CDR3 is TGTGCAAGTCGCTTAGGATGGGACCCTTCCTACAATGAGCAGTTCTTC.

J is TRBJ2-6 and V is TRBV2; TRBD1 aligns across 7 bases. The CDR3 runs to 18 residues. Germline CDR1 is SNHLY and CDR2 is FYNNEI. After removal of 3 bases from V and 0 bases from J, the junction contained 8 bases not matched to a gene. CDR3 loop: CASSDPSGQVSGANVLTF. For the CDR3, the DNA is TGTGCCAGCAGTGACCCCAGCGGACAGGTCTCTGGGGCCAACGTCCTGACTTTC.

The chain uses TRBV2 and TRBJ1-4; weak D call: TRBD1 (5 bases). Trimming removed 0 bases from V and 5 bases from J, with 19 bases in between. Germline CDR1 and CDR2: SNHLY and FYNNEI. CDR3 length equals 18 residues. This CDR3 is CASSEAVRGFGGNEKLFF. In nucleotides, the CDR3 is TGTGCCAGCAGTGAAGCTGTACGGGGGTTTGGGGGAAATGAAAAACTGTTTTTT. Full variable domain (missing parts from reference TRBV2 and TRBJ1-4): EPEVTQTPSHQVTQMGQEVILRCVPISNHLYFYWYRQILGQKVEFLVSFYNNEISEKSEIFDDQFSVERPDGSNFTLKIRSTKLEDSAMYFCASSEAVRGFGGNEKLFFGSGTQLSVL.

The chain carries TRBV10-3 and TRBJ1-2; D call uncertain. CDR1 and CDR2 (germline): ENHRY, SYGVKD. V dropped 10 bases and J dropped 3 bases, with 15 bases sitting between them. The CDR3 extends over 13 amino acids. CDR3 residues: CATLREGYYGYTF. The CDR3 nucleotides are TGTGCCACCCTAAGGGAGGGTTACTATGGCTACACCTTC.